This T cell receptor (beta chain) was captured in a study of blood T cell repertoires in COVID-19. Overall study: Samples representing acute and convalescent COVID-19 were sourced from the United States, Italy and Spain. Nucleic acid was either cDNA or gDNA, and it came from T cells, B-cell-depleted T cells, or PBMCs.

The V end was cut by 4 bases, the J end by 4 bases, with 16 bases between. CDR1 and CDR2 from the germline V gene are SNHLY and FYNNEI. This CDR3 has 15 amino acids. In the source study's methods: Estimation of nucleated cell counts was performed using reference gene primer amplification. Sequenced by immunoSEQ multiplex PCR; TCRdb stores in-frame clones only, minus some. V and J calls and clone size follow that table, whereas D and trimming were derived from the DNA. In the table there are more than 80,000 clones, 70% to 85% of which are singletons. The sequence came from a woman aged 60 to 75 in a cohort sampled during active or convalescent COVID-19. Sequenced input: peripheral blood. The V and J genes are TRBV2 and TRBJ2-5; D might be TRBD2 (6 bases). In DNA, the CDR3 is TGTGCCAGCAGTGGGTCGGCGGGGTGGCGAGAGACCCAGTACTTC. As protein: CASSGSAGWRETQYF.